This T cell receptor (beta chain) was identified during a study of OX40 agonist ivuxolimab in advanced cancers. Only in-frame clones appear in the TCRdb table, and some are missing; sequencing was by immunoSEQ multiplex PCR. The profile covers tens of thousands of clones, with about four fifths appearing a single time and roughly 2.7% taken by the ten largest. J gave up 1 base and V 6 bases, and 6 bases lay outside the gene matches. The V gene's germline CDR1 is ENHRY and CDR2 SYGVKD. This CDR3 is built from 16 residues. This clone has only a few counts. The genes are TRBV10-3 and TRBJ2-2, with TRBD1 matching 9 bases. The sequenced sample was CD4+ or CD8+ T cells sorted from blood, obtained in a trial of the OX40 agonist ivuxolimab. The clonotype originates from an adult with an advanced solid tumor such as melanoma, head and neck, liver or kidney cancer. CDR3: CAISKMDRGNTGELFF. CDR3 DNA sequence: TGTGCCATCAGCAAAATGGACAGGGGGAACACCGGGGAGCTGTTTTTT.